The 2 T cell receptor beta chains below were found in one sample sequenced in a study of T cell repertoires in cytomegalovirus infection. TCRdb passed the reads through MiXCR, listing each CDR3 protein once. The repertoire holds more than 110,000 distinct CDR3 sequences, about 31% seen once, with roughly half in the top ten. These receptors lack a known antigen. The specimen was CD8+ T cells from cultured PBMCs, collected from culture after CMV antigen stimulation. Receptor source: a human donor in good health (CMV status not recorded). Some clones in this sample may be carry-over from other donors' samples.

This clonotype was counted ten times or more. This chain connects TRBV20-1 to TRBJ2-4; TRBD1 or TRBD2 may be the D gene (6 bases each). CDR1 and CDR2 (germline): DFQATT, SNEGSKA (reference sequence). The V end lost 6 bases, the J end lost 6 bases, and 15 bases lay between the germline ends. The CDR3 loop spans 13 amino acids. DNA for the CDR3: TGCAGTGCACCGACAGGAGGGAGAAACATTCAGTACTTC. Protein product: CSAPTGGRNIQYF.

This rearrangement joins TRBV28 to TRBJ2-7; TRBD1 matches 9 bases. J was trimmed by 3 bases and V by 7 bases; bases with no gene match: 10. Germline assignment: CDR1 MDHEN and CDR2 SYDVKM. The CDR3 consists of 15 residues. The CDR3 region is CASNPDRGNHYEQYF. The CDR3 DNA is TGTGCCAGCAATCCGGACAGGGGAAACCACTACGAGCAGTACTTC.